This is a list of T cell receptor beta chains from one sample in a study of blood T cells in healthy people across ages. MiXCR, run by TCRdb on the 5' RACE reads, gives a single entry per CDR3 protein. The table lists 780,000 or so distinct CDR3 sequences, 25% of them singletons, with roughly 3.5% in the top ten. This sample also belongs to another study, concerning T cells of mothers and their children.

The specimen was blood. The receptor source for this set is a boy aged 5 to 17 in good health. Both conserved end residues are part of each CDR3. The order of the fields is clone size, J gene, D gene, V gene, CDR3 DNA, CDR3 protein. A D gene is named only where the DNA matches it firmly. The size field is filled for only some rows; it gives once, few, many or a size class.

clone_size: NA
j_call: TRBJ2-3
d_call: TRBD2
v_call: TRBV13
cdr3_nt: TGTGCCAGCAGCTGGACTAGGGTCACAGATACGCAGTATTTT
cdr3_aa: CASSWTRVTDTQYF

clone_size: once
j_call: TRBJ1-2
d_call: TRBD1
v_call: TRBV12-3/TRBV12-4
cdr3_nt: TGTGCCAGCAGTTTAGTGGGGACAGGGCACGGCTACACATTC
cdr3_aa: CASSLVGTGHGYTF

clone_size: NA
j_call: TRBJ1-1
d_call: NA
v_call: TRBV7-9
cdr3_nt: TGTGCCAGCAGCCCGGACGGTTCGAACACTGAAGCTTTCTTT
cdr3_aa: CASSPDGSNTEAFF

clone_size: NA
j_call: TRBJ2-7
d_call: TRBD2
v_call: TRBV20-1
cdr3_nt: TGCAGTGCTAGGACTAGCCGCGAGCAGTACTTC
cdr3_aa: CSARTSREQYF

clone_size: NA
j_call: TRBJ2-7
d_call: NA
v_call: TRBV4-2
cdr3_nt: TGTGCCAGCAGCCAAGATGGCCTAGCGTGGGAGCAGTACTTC
cdr3_aa: CASSQDGLAWEQYF

clone_size: few
j_call: TRBJ2-3
d_call: NA
v_call: TRBV7-9
cdr3_nt: TGTGCCAGCACAACAGATACGCGGTATTTT
cdr3_aa: CASTTDTRYF

clone_size: NA
j_call: TRBJ2-7
d_call: NA
v_call: TRBV28
cdr3_nt: TGTGCCAGCAGACGACAGTTCCCCTCCTACGAGCAGTACTTC
cdr3_aa: CASRRQFPSYEQYF

clone_size: many
j_call: TRBJ2-7
d_call: TRBD2
v_call: TRBV28
cdr3_nt: TGTGCCAGCACTCCACTAGCGGGGCTCTACGAGCAGTACTTC
cdr3_aa: CASTPLAGLYEQYF

clone_size: NA
j_call: TRBJ2-2
d_call: NA
v_call: TRBV7-8
cdr3_nt: TGTGCCAGCAGCCCGGAGCTCCTAAGACGTATCACCGGGGAGCTGTTTTTT
cdr3_aa: CASSPELLRRITGELFF

clone_size: few
j_call: TRBJ2-3
d_call: TRBD2
v_call: TRBV4-3
cdr3_nt: TGCGCCAGCAGCCGCGGGACTAGCGTAGTTGATACGCAGTATTTT
cdr3_aa: CASSRGTSVVDTQYF

clone_size: NA
j_call: TRBJ2-5
d_call: NA
v_call: TRBV5-1
cdr3_nt: TGCGCCAGCCGCTCGCGGGGCCAAGAGACCCAGTACTTC
cdr3_aa: CASRSRGQETQYF

clone_size: few
j_call: TRBJ1-1
d_call: NA
v_call: TRBV11-2
cdr3_nt: TGTGCCAGCAGCTTAGATCTGGGAGTTGAAGCTTTCTTT
cdr3_aa: CASSLDLGVEAFF

clone_size: once
j_call: TRBJ1-1
d_call: TRBD1
v_call: TRBV13
cdr3_nt: TGTGCCAGCAGCCCGAAACCAGGGGGGTGGGCTGAAGCTTTCTTT
cdr3_aa: CASSPKPGGWAEAFF

clone_size: few
j_call: TRBJ2-5
d_call: NA
v_call: TRBV9
cdr3_nt: TGTGCCAGCAGCGTTGACAGCCTTCAAGAGACCCAGTACTTC
cdr3_aa: CASSVDSLQETQYF

clone_size: few
j_call: TRBJ1-4
d_call: NA
v_call: TRBV29-1
cdr3_nt: TGCAGCGTCCAGAAAGCAACTAATGAAAAACTGTTTTTT
cdr3_aa: CSVQKATNEKLFF

clone_size: NA
j_call: TRBJ2-1
d_call: NA
v_call: TRBV5-1
cdr3_nt: TGCGCCAGCAGCGACGCCTTGGTGCGGGCACTTAAAACTAATGAGCAGTTCTTC
cdr3_aa: CASSDALVRALKTNEQFF

clone_size: NA
j_call: TRBJ2-7
d_call: NA
v_call: TRBV6-5
cdr3_nt: TGTGCCAGCAGTCCTAGGGGGGTTGGAGAGCAGTACTTC
cdr3_aa: CASSPRGVGEQYF

clone_size: NA
j_call: TRBJ2-3
d_call: TRBD2
v_call: TRBV20-1
cdr3_nt: TGCAGTGCTAGAGATGAGCGGGAGTCTGAGTATTTT
cdr3_aa: CSARDERESEYF

clone_size: few
j_call: TRBJ2-5
d_call: TRBD1
v_call: TRBV7-9
cdr3_nt: TGTGCCAGCAGCCCCGGGACAGGGCTACCCCAAGAGACCCAGTACTTC
cdr3_aa: CASSPGTGLPQETQYF

clone_size: NA
j_call: TRBJ1-5
d_call: TRBD1
v_call: TRBV7-2
cdr3_nt: TGTGCCAGCAGCTTAGCGGGGACAGGGGCTGGTCAGCCCCAGCATTTT
cdr3_aa: CASSLAGTGAGQPQHF

clone_size: few
j_call: TRBJ2-7
d_call: TRBD1
v_call: TRBV6-6
cdr3_nt: TGTGCCAGCAGAAATCCGGGACAGACGGGCGAGCAGTACTTC
cdr3_aa: CASRNPGQTGEQYF

clone_size: once
j_call: TRBJ2-3
d_call: TRBD2
v_call: TRBV20-1
cdr3_nt: TGCAGTGCTCGACTAGCGGGGAAGCCAGATACGCAGTATTTT
cdr3_aa: CSARLAGKPDTQYF

clone_size: NA
j_call: TRBJ2-1
d_call: NA
v_call: TRBV7-3
cdr3_nt: TGTGCCAGCAGCTTAATTGGGAGTCTGGGAAATGAGCAGTTCTTC
cdr3_aa: CASSLIGSLGNEQFF

clone_size: NA
j_call: TRBJ2-7
d_call: TRBD2
v_call: TRBV29-1
cdr3_nt: TGCAGCGTCCCCATCGGGGGGGGCGGCGAGCAGTACTTC
cdr3_aa: CSVPIGGGGEQYF

clone_size: NA
j_call: TRBJ1-2
d_call: NA
v_call: TRBV27
cdr3_nt: TGTGCCAGCAGTTGGACAGCCAACTATGGCTACACCTTC
cdr3_aa: CASSWTANYGYTF

clone_size: NA
j_call: TRBJ2-7
d_call: NA
v_call: TRBV27
cdr3_nt: TGTGCCAGCAGTTTGGCGGAGGGGTTTAGATTTGTGCAGCACTTC
cdr3_aa: CASSLAEGFRFVQHF

clone_size: few
j_call: TRBJ2-3
d_call: NA
v_call: TRBV18
cdr3_nt: TGTGCCAGCTCACCACCGCGGCTCACAGATACGCAGTATTTT
cdr3_aa: CASSPPRLTDTQYF

clone_size: few
j_call: TRBJ1-5
d_call: NA
v_call: TRBV5-6
cdr3_nt: TGTGCCAGCAGCTCGCAGGGCGCCCATAGCAATCAGCCCCAGCATTTT
cdr3_aa: CASSSQGAHSNQPQHF

clone_size: NA
j_call: TRBJ2-7
d_call: TRBD2
v_call: TRBV29-1
cdr3_nt: TGCAGCGTTGGACTAGCGGGAGCCTCCTACGAGCAGTACTTC
cdr3_aa: CSVGLAGASYEQYF

clone_size: few
j_call: TRBJ1-5
d_call: NA
v_call: TRBV6-2/TRBV6-3
cdr3_nt: TGTGCCAGCAGCGCGTTGCAGGGCCGGAGGAATCAGCCCCAGCATTTT
cdr3_aa: CASSALQGRRNQPQHF

clone_size: few
j_call: TRBJ1-6
d_call: NA
v_call: TRBV5-1
cdr3_nt: TGCGCCAGCAGCCTGATGACAGGCCAGGGGAATTCACCCCTCCACTTT
cdr3_aa: CASSLMTGQGNSPLHF

clone_size: NA
j_call: TRBJ2-3
d_call: TRBD2
v_call: TRBV7-2
cdr3_nt: TGTGCCAGCAGCTTAAGCGGGAGTATGACAGATACGCAGTATTTT
cdr3_aa: CASSLSGSMTDTQYF

clone_size: few
j_call: TRBJ1-6
d_call: TRBD1
v_call: TRBV27
cdr3_nt: TGTGCCAGCAGTACCCAGGGACAGGGACGATGGCCTTCACCCCTCCACTTT
cdr3_aa: CASSTQGQGRWPSPLHF

clone_size: NA
j_call: TRBJ2-7
d_call: TRBD2
v_call: TRBV29-1
cdr3_nt: TGCAGCGTTGCTGGACTAGCTCCCGAGCAGTACTTC
cdr3_aa: CSVAGLAPEQYF

clone_size: NA
j_call: TRBJ2-3
d_call: NA
v_call: TRBV7-8
cdr3_nt: TGTGCCAGCAGCTTAGTAGTGATCGATACGCAGTATTTT
cdr3_aa: CASSLVVIDTQYF

clone_size: NA
j_call: TRBJ2-7
d_call: TRBD1
v_call: TRBV7-8
cdr3_nt: TGTGCCAGCAGCTTGGGACAGGGAAGGTCCGAGCAGTACTTC
cdr3_aa: CASSLGQGRSEQYF

clone_size: few
j_call: TRBJ1-4
d_call: TRBD1
v_call: TRBV20-1
cdr3_nt: TGCAGTGCATCCCGGACAGGGCGTAATGAAAAACTGTTTTTT
cdr3_aa: CSASRTGRNEKLFF

clone_size: few
j_call: TRBJ2-7
d_call: NA
v_call: TRBV11-2
cdr3_nt: TGTGCCAGCAGCTTGAACGCCTACGAGCAGTACTTC
cdr3_aa: CASSLNAYEQYF

clone_size: NA
j_call: TRBJ2-7
d_call: NA
v_call: TRBV12-3/TRBV12-4
cdr3_nt: TGTGCCAGCAGCCATGGGGGATTCTACGAGCAGTACTTC
cdr3_aa: CASSHGGFYEQYF

clone_size: NA
j_call: TRBJ1-2
d_call: NA
v_call: TRBV5-1
cdr3_nt: TGCGCCAACAGCTTCGGGGATGCCTATGGCTACACCTTC
cdr3_aa: CANSFGDAYGYTF

clone_size: NA
j_call: TRBJ1-2
d_call: TRBD1
v_call: TRBV20-1
cdr3_nt: TGCAGTGCCACTGACAGGGTTGGCTACACCTTC
cdr3_aa: CSATDRVGYTF

clone_size: NA
j_call: TRBJ2-1
d_call: NA
v_call: TRBV11-2
cdr3_nt: TGTGCCAGCAGGGGCGGTCGGGCTGACAATGAGCAGTTCTTC
cdr3_aa: CASRGGRADNEQFF

clone_size: NA
j_call: TRBJ2-5
d_call: TRBD1
v_call: TRBV7-8
cdr3_nt: TGTGCCAGCAGCTTGGGGGACAGTAACCAAGAGACCCAGTACTTC
cdr3_aa: CASSLGDSNQETQYF

clone_size: few
j_call: TRBJ2-1
d_call: TRBD2
v_call: TRBV6-4
cdr3_nt: TGTGCCAGCAGTGAGGATGCTAGCGGGGGAGACAATGAGCAGTTCTTC
cdr3_aa: CASSEDASGGDNEQFF

clone_size: few
j_call: TRBJ2-5
d_call: NA
v_call: TRBV5-1
cdr3_nt: TGCGCCAGCAGCTTGGAAGCAGGGTGGGAGACCCAGTACTTC
cdr3_aa: CASSLEAGWETQYF

clone_size: NA
j_call: TRBJ2-1
d_call: NA
v_call: TRBV3-1
cdr3_nt: TGTGCCAGCAGCCAAGATATGAGGCCGGTAGGGCTCTACAATGAGCAGTTCTTC
cdr3_aa: CASSQDMRPVGLYNEQFF

clone_size: NA
j_call: TRBJ2-7
d_call: NA
v_call: TRBV7-2
cdr3_nt: TGTGCCAGCAGCCCAAGTTCCGGGAGCACCTACGAGCAGTACTTC
cdr3_aa: CASSPSSGSTYEQYF

clone_size: NA
j_call: TRBJ2-2
d_call: TRBD1
v_call: TRBV3-1
cdr3_nt: TGTGCCAGCAGCCGTTGGACAGGGGGCAACACCGGGGAGCTGTTTTTT
cdr3_aa: CASSRWTGGNTGELFF